This T cell receptor beta chain was identified during a study of OX40 agonist ivuxolimab in advanced cancers. Repertoires were generated with immunoSEQ multiplex PCR, while TCRdb's copy carries only in-frame clones and drops some. This table holds roughly 68,000 clones, 85% to 95% found once. Researchers took blood at baseline, on cycle 4 day 1, and on cycle 7 day 1. A few counts support this clone. Its antigen is unidentified. Study-level findings and limits: CD4+ and CD8+ blood T cells expanded clonally by week 6 at 0.1 to 3.0 mg/kg.

Trimming cost V 3 bases and J 1 base, with 6 bases left between them. This CDR3 is 13 amino acids long. Germline assignment: CDR1 MRHNA and CDR2 SNTAGT. The receptor's source is an adult with an advanced solid tumor such as melanoma, head and neck, liver or kidney cancer. The rearrangement joins TRBV6-4 to TRBJ1-1; D uncertain. This specimen was CD4+ or CD8+ T cells sorted from blood, taken in a trial of the OX40 agonist ivuxolimab. The CDR3 region is CASSESQNTEAFF. DNA for the CDR3: TGTGCCAGCAGTGAATCCCAGAACACTGAAGCTTTCTTT.